The subject of this entry is one TCR beta chain. Its antigen is unknown. PBMCs stored at -80 C, numbering 2 million, were the origin of the unsorted libraries. Synthesis of cDNA used 5'RACE (with 10-nucleotide random UMIs). TCRdb redid the calling of the 5' RACE reads with MiXCR, one entry per CDR3 protein. The sample has some 31,000 distinct CDR3 sequences; around 4.5% are singletons. V lost 4 bases and J lost 4, with 8 bases in between. Germline CDR1 reads MGHRA; CDR2 reads YSYEKL. This CDR3 is built from 13 residues. The sample comes from a study of neurological immune-mediated disorders. Notes on the study in general: Whereas HTLV-1-associated myelopathy showed the most TCR clonal expansion, multiple sclerosis showed the least, with levels below those of healthy controls.

The clonotype comes from a man between 18 and 29 years old in good health. Sequencing was performed on PBMCs. The V and J genes are TRBV4-1 and TRBJ1-5; a possible D gene is TRBD1 (5 bases). This chain's CDR3 is CASSRGANQPQHF. In DNA form, the CDR3 reads TGCGCCAGCAGCCGAGGGGCGAATCAGCCCCAGCATTTT.